This TCR beta chain was profiled in a study of blood T cell repertoires in COVID-19 (dated by TCRdb to about 2020). With regard to the full study: Samples covering the acute and convalescent phases of COVID-19 were provided by collaborators in the United States, Italy and Spain. Samples came from the ongoing ImmuneRACE study (first 160 participants) plus 1,254 subjects from 6 global collaborators. The material from the prospective study consisted of cDNA or gDNA derived from T cells, B-cell-depleted T cells, or PBMCs. The dataset comprised deeply sampled blood TCRbeta repertoires from subjects exposed to, actively infected with, or recovered from COVID-19. A de-identified subject ID, COVID-19 status, age in years and sex were almost always included in the sample metadata. A freely available public database, intended as a resource for researchers studying the immune response to SARS-CoV-2, is where the repertoires were released. HLA class I and class II types, where available, came from metadata supplied by the sample provider rather than from assay-based typing.

TCRbeta CDR3 regions were amplified from genomic DNA using the immunoSEQ Assay, a bias-controlled multiplex PCR. The authors' analysis ran thus. The number of nucleated cells in each sample was estimated by amplification of reference gene primers within the assay. To quantify the absolute abundance of each unique TCRbeta CDR3 rearrangement, sequence reads were collapsed and filtered. For each sample, productive Simpson clonality was calculated as the square root of Simpson's diversity index over productive rearrangements. The table comes from immuneACCESS by way of TCRdb, which keeps in-frame sequences with V and J called. Part of the clones is missing from these tables; in studies checked, under half for an unresolved V gene and the rest for unknown reasons. The V and J calls and clone size were taken over from that table, and D and trimming were inferred from the DNA. The sample yields some 43,000 clones; around 85% were counted once. The ten top clones hold about 4.3% of the sample.

Each collaborating institution followed its own protocols to collect whole blood in K2EDTA tubes. For TCRbeta analysis, collaborators shipped samples in one of three forms: frozen whole blood, isolated PBMCs, or DNA extracted from either of those sample types. The research as a whole found: The amount of clinical and demographic metadata varied by source and participant and was provided uncurated.

Concerning this clone: Its recognized antigen is unknown. Base quality data are lacking; no much larger clone is found one base away.

This TCR derives from a man aged 45-65 years with active COVID-19. The sample was peripheral blood.

The nucleotide sequence reads as follows: TGTGCCAGCAGTGAAGAGGCGAGAAGGAGGGAGACCCAGTACTTC. It translates as CASSEEARRRETQYF. This chain is built from TRBV6-1 and TRBJ2-5; TRBD2 is a possible D gene, resting on 5 matching bases. From its cysteine to its phenylalanine, the CDR3 spans 15 amino acids. Only the CDR3 portion is preserved as DNA: 45 bases, with reading frame beginning at the first base. The germline V gene gives CDR1 as MNHNS and CDR2 as SASEGT. The junction carries 14 bases between V and J, which are trimmed by 1 base and 5 bases respectively.